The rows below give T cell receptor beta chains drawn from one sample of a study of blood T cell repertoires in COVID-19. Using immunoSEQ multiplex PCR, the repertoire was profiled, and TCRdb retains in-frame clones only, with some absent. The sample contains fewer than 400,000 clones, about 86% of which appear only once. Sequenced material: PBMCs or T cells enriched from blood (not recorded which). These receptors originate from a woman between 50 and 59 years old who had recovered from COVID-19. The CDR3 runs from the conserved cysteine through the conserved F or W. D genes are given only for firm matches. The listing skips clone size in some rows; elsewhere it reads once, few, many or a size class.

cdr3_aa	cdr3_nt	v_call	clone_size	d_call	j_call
CATSISKRQGPGNTIYF	TGTGCCACCAGCATAAGCAAAAGACAGGGGCCAGGAAACACCATATATTTT	TRBV15	once	TRBD1	TRBJ1-3
CAWSGGRSYEQYF	TGTGCCTGGAGCGGGGGGCGTTCCTACGAGCAGTACTTC	TRBV30	few	NA	TRBJ2-7
CASSPGTGSANEKLFF	TGCGCCAGCAGTCCTGGGACAGGTTCGGCTAATGAAAAACTGTTTTTT	TRBV5-1	few	TRBD1	TRBJ1-4
CASSVLRSPTDTQYF	TGTGCCAGCAGTGTTCTACGGAGCCCCACAGATACGCAGTATTTT	TRBV7-2	NA	NA	TRBJ2-3
CASQDRIYNEQFF	TGTGCCTCCCAGGACAGAATATACAATGAGCAGTTCTTC	TRBV28	NA	NA	TRBJ2-1
CASSYLGQGNTEAFF	TGTGCCAGCAGTTATCTGGGACAGGGGAACACTGAAGCTTTCTTT	TRBV6-2/TRBV6-3	few	TRBD1	TRBJ1-1
CATSTRPQKARGEQYF	TGTGCCACCAGCACACGGCCCCAAAAAGCGCGAGGCGAGCAGTACTTC	TRBV15	NA	NA	TRBJ2-7
CASLDRPFLNGQYF	TGTGCCAGCCTGGACAGGCCCTTCCTCAATGGGCAGTATTTT	TRBV2	NA	TRBD1	TRBJ2-3
CASADRDYGYTF	TGTGCCAGCGCAGACAGGGACTATGGCTACACCTTC	TRBV6-5	NA	TRBD1	TRBJ1-2
CASSASMGHTEAFF	TGTGCCAGTAGTGCCAGCATGGGGCACACTGAAGCTTTCTTT	TRBV19	few	NA	TRBJ1-1
CASSYSSQSGSYEQYF	TGTGCCAGCAGTTACTCGAGTCAGTCGGGGTCCTACGAGCAGTACTTC	TRBV6-2/TRBV6-3	NA	NA	TRBJ2-7